This entry concerns a single T cell receptor (beta chain). This clonotype has a handful of counts. The target of this receptor is not known. No clone much larger than this one lies a single base away; base qualities are absent. The CDR3 sequence holds 13 residues, the cysteine and phenylalanine included. Here the CDR3 DNA is all that survives: 39 bases in frame from base 1. V trim: 4 bases; J trim: 5 bases; unmatched bases: 2. CDR1 and CDR2 are drawn from the germline V gene (reference sequence): SGHNT, YYREEE. The record originates from a study of blood T cells in healthy people across ages (dated by TCRdb to the mid-2010s). Describing the broader study: In model experiments, template switching captured roughly one uniquely barcoded TCR beta cDNA molecule for every two T cells. To avoid experimental bias, donors of different ages were distributed randomly across sequencing lanes. For two donors (one aged 18 to 30 and one aged 80 or older), the study analyzed two additional independent replicas of 1 million unique cDNA reads from the same blood draw. The donors were split into four age groups: young (average about 15 years), middle-aged (39), aged (roughly 60) and long-lived (approximately 89). The study measured age-related changes in TCR beta repertoire diversity using deep sequencing normalized with unique cDNA molecular identifiers.

On the study overall, not on this receptor specifically: Compared with the aged group, the long-lived group had more naive CD4+ T cells, fewer expanded clones and increased TCR diversity, suggesting age selection. Estimates of total diversity from one million sequenced T cells were regarded as lower bounds and underestimates. As age increased, observed TCR beta diversity per million T cells dropped in a roughly linear way, and a significant reduction was already evident by age about 40. Donor CMV infection status was unknown, potentially confounding age-related changes in expanded clonotypes. Because profiling used bulk unsorted PBMCs, naive and antigen-experienced compartments could not be compared conclusively. There was a strong correlation between observed TCR beta diversity and the percentage of naive T cells measured by flow cytometry.

Library prep was done by 5' RACE. Sequenced on an Illumina HiSeq 2500. A second roughly 6 to 12 cycle PCR used a sample-barcoded 5' primer and a J-beta primer mix. A template-switch 5' adaptor carrying 12 random nucleotides introduced a unique molecular identifier onto each TCR beta cDNA molecule. At least 2.5 million CDR3-containing paired-end reads were obtained from each sample. The Mint cDNA synthesis kit, primed by a TRBC-specific oligonucleotide, was used to synthesize first-strand cDNA from all RNA. After uracil-DNA glycosylase treatment, a first 18-cycle PCR used universal primers M1SS and BC2_uni_R on all cDNA. In the authors' own workflow: Each sample was normalized by randomly selecting 1 million high-quality reads, each carrying a distinct molecular identifier. Reads sharing molecular identifiers were discarded rather than binned into consensus sequences. MiTCR, run with a Q25 quality threshold and the strictest error-elimination algorithm, handled CDR3 identification, clonotype clustering and error correction. A nonparametric unseen species model with Euler transformation was used to estimate a lower bound on total TCR beta diversity. In TCRdb, the public reads were trimmed at Q25 with fastp and aligned with MiXCR, with productive beta chains retained. All rows with the same CDR3 protein become a single entry with the most common DNA and genes. The V and J calls here are based on TCRdb, not the publication. The sample table shows about 650,000 distinct CDR3 sequences, and about a third are seen once. Of the sample, approximately 15% is held by the ten largest clones.

The roughly 39 donors, aged roughly 6 to 95 years, were systemically healthy Caucasian individuals from Russia. About 9.6 milliliters of peripheral blood were collected from each donor into EDTA-treated Vacutainer tubes. Ficoll-Paque density-gradient centrifugation was used to isolate PBMCs, with at least 7 million obtained per sample. Total RNA, at least 6 micrograms per sample, was extracted from PBMCs with Trizol reagent. For every donor, flow cytometry on a PBMC aliquot measured the percentage of naive CD45RAhigh/CD27high T cells. The receptor's source is a woman of 80 years or more in good health. Donor details come from another sample of the same person, matched by shared clones. The chain uses TRBV5-4 and TRBJ1-5; TRBD1 matches 8 bases in the middle. Material: blood. The nucleotides are TGTGCCAGCAGCGTGGACAGGGATCAGCCCCAGCATTTT. This gives the protein CASSVDRDQPQHF.